Reported below is one T cell receptor beta chain. Its antigen is currently unknown. The V and J ends lost 1 base and 4 bases respectively, with 8 bases between them. CDR1 SGHNT and CDR2 YYREEE come from the germline V gene (reference sequence). CDR3 length: 14 residues. This record belongs to a study of T cells in localized non-small cell lung cancer. The data were produced by immunoSEQ multiplex PCR, yet TCRdb's version contains in-frame clones alone and is incomplete. Of some 53,000 clones in the sample, around 86% were seen once. General study results and limits: Compared with tumor, uninvolved adjacent lung displayed greater T cell clonality, ranking highest overall.

The rearrangement links TRBV5-4 to TRBJ2-2; perhaps D is TRBD1 or TRBD2 (5 bases each). The TCR originated in a male donor at least 60 years old with stage III squamous cell lung carcinoma. The sample here was peripheral blood, taken before any cancer treatment. This chain's CDR3 is CASSLWDPTGELFF. CDR3 in DNA: TGTGCCAGCAGCTTGTGGGACCCCACCGGGGAGCTGTTTTTT. Variable domain in full (rest from reference TRBV5-4 and TRBJ2-2): ETGVTQSPTHLIKTRGQQVTLRCSSQSGHNTVSWYQQALGQGPQFIFQYYREEENGRGNFPPRFSGLQFPNYSSELNVNALELDDSALYLCASSLWDPTGELFFGEGSRLTVL.